This T cell receptor beta chain was recovered during a study of cytomegalovirus exposure and HLA in healthy donors. Findings of the study overall: A previous analysis found most TCR beta V segments productive roughly 87% or roughly 30% of the time. Using the classifier, cytomegalovirus status was reportedly diagnosed with high specificity and sensitivity.

The PCR made use of 60 Vbeta and 13 Jbeta primers. Data came from immunoSEQ multiplex PCR; TCRdb stores just in-frame clones and leaves some out. The table lists about 180,000 clones, roughly 77% of them singletons. These donors counted as nominally healthy when sampled, but unrecorded immune exposures were likely. With regard to this clone: What it recognizes is unknown.

The sequencing input was PBMCs. The TCR was taken from a woman aged 30 to 39 in good health and CMV-seropositive.

CDR3 in amino acids: CATSREGTGSNQPQHF. DNA of the CDR3: TGTGCCACCAGCAGAGAGGGGACAGGGAGCAATCAGCCCCAGCATTTT. V gene TRBV15 combines with J gene TRBJ1-5; 9 bases fit TRBD1. The germline V gene encodes CDR1 LNHNV and CDR2 YYDKDF (reference sequence). The CDR3 extends over 16 amino acids. With V trimmed by 0 bases and J by 1 base, 1 base remained unmatched. Filled out from reference TRBV15 and TRBJ1-5, the complete variable domain reads DAMVIQNPRYQVTQFGKPVTLSCSQTLNHNVMYWYQQKSSQAPKLLFHYYDKDFNNEADTPDNFQSRRPNTSFCFLDIRSPGLGDTAMYLCATSREGTGSNQPQHFGDGTRLSIL.